One sample yielded the 11 T cell receptor beta chains listed below, sequenced in a study of blood T cell repertoires in COVID-19. Using immunoSEQ multiplex PCR, the repertoire was profiled, and TCRdb retains in-frame clones only, with some absent. The top ten hold under 1.2% of the sample, which has about 380,000 clones, 81% seen once. Material for sequencing was peripheral blood. The receptors come from a human donor with acute or convalescent COVID-19. The donor label of this sample is uncertain.

The gene calls are TRBV28 and TRBJ1-1; D is possibly TRBD1 (6 bases). The CDR3 length is 13 residues. Germline CDR1 reads MDHEN; CDR2 reads SYDVKM. The V end lost 6 bases, the J end lost 5 bases, and 13 bases lay between the germline ends. The CDR3 sequence: CASRETGRTEAFF. The CDR3 DNA reads TGTGCCAGCAGAGAAACAGGGCGGACTGAAGCTTTCTTT.

The J gene is TRBJ2-1, the V gene TRBV6-5, with TRBD1 identical over 10 bases. The trim removed 6 bases at V and 3 bases at J, leaving 2 bases unmatched. The CDR3 has 14 residues. In germline, CDR1 is MNHEY, CDR2 SVGAGI. In nucleotides, the CDR3 is TGTGCCAGCAGCCGGGACAGGGGCTACAATGAGCAGTTCTTC. Amino acids: CASSRDRGYNEQFF.

V and J are TRBV11-2 and TRBJ1-2; D might be TRBD1 (5 bases). Per germline, CDR1 SGHAT and CDR2 FQNNGV. The V gene lost 5 bases and the J gene lost 6 bases, with 16 bases spanning the gap. The CDR3 runs to 14 residues. CDR3 nucleotide sequence: TGTGCCAGCAGCCCCGGCGGGGGATCGCATGGCTACACCTTC. Amino acid sequence: CASSPGGGSHGYTF.

The chain employs TRBV30 and TRBJ2-2; TRBD1 matches 8 bases. The CDR3 length is 14 residues. J lost 0 bases, V lost 6 bases, and 3 bases had no gene match. Per germline, CDR1 GTSNPN and CDR2 SVGIG (reference sequence). CDR3 in amino acids: CACRGQANTGELFF. The DNA for the CDR3 is TGTGCCTGTCGGGGACAGGCGAACACCGGGGAGCTGTTTTTT.

The chain recombines TRBV7-9 with TRBJ2-3; D call uncertain. The CDR3 spans 14 residues. From germline, CDR1 is SEHNR and CDR2 FQNEAQ (reference sequence). Trimming took 1 base from V and 1 from J, leaving 6 bases between them. Here the CDR3 DNA reads TGTGCCAGCAGCTTAGACAGACGCACAGATACGCAGTATTTT. Protein sequence: CASSLDRRTDTQYF. The whole variable domain, remainder taken from reference TRBV7-9 and TRBJ2-3, is DTGVSQNPRHKITKRGQNVTFRCDPISEHNRLYWYRQTLGQGPEFLTYFQNEAQLEKSRLLSDRFSAERPKGSFSTLEIQRTEQGDSAMYLCASSLDRRTDTQYFGPGTRLTVL.

The V gene is TRBV5-1, the J gene TRBJ2-7; D uncertain. CDR3 length: 15 residues. CDR1 is SGHRS and CDR2 is YFSETQ in the germline V gene. The V gene lost 0 bases and the J gene lost 1 base, with 11 bases spanning the gap. The CDR3, as DNA: TGCGCCAGCAGCTTGGATAAGCCTCCATCCTACGAGCAGTACTTC. Translation gives CASSLDKPPSYEQYF.

The V gene is TRBV5-6, the J gene TRBJ1-3; no reliable D call. Deletions cut 2 bases from V and 4 bases from J, with 13 bases between. From germline, CDR1 is SGHDT and CDR2 YYEEEE. The CDR3 length is 15 residues. CDR3 DNA: TGTGCCAGCAGCTTTCAGGCCTTGGCCGGAAACACCATATATTTT. Translated: CASSFQALAGNTIYF.

This sequence joins TRBV2 and TRBJ1-5, with 10 nucleotides matching TRBD1. Germline CDR1 and CDR2: SNHLY and FYNNEI. Unmatched junction bases numbered 2, after V lost 4 bases and J lost 5 bases. This CDR3 has 14 residues. CDR3: CASSGTGGYQPQHF. CDR3 sequence (DNA): TGTGCCAGCAGTGGGACAGGGGGGTATCAGCCCCAGCATTTT. Full variable domain (rest looked up from reference TRBV2 and TRBJ1-5): EPEVTQTPSHQVTQMGQEVILRCVPISNHLYFYWYRQILGQKVEFLVSFYNNEISEKSEIFDDQFSVERPDGSNFTLKIRSTKLEDSAMYFCASSGTGGYQPQHFGDGTRLSIL.

The J gene is TRBJ1-1, the V gene TRBV7-8; a weak D match, TRBD1 (6 bases). The germline CDR1 and CDR2 sequences are SGHVS and FQNEAQ. The CDR3 extends over 16 amino acids. The germline V and J ends were trimmed by 3 bases and 2 bases, with 16 bases remaining between them. The CDR3 spells CASSFQITGHNTEAFF. In DNA, the CDR3 is TGTGCCAGCAGCTTTCAAATTACAGGGCACAACACTGAAGCTTTCTTT. Combining the CDR3 with reference TRBV7-8 and TRBJ1-1 gives the whole variable domain GAGVSQSPRYKVAKRGQDVALRCDPISGHVSLFWYQQALGQGPEFLTYFQNEAQLDKSGLPSDRFFAERPEGSVSTLKIQRTQQEDSAVYLCASSFQITGHNTEAFFGQGTRLTVV.

The rearrangement uses TRBV7-6 and TRBJ2-7; TRBD2 matches 7 bases. Germline V CDR1 and CDR2: SGHVS, FNYEAQ. CDR3 length equals 16 residues. After removal of 4 bases from V and 0 bases from J, the junction contained 9 bases not matched to a gene. CDR3 in amino acids: CASSYGRSGRSYEQYF. CDR3 nucleotide sequence: TGTGCCAGCAGCTACGGACGTAGCGGGCGCTCCTACGAGCAGTACTTC.

The gene calls are TRBV4-1 and TRBJ2-7; D not certain. Per germline, CDR1 MGHRA and CDR2 YSYEKL. The V gene lost 0 bases and the J gene lost 1 base, with 10 bases spanning the gap. The CDR3 extends over 15 amino acids. In nucleotides, the CDR3 is TGCGCCAGCAGCCAAGATCCGCGGCGGTCCTACGAGCAGTACTTC. Its protein is CASSQDPRRSYEQYF.